These 9 T cell receptor beta chains originate from one sample sequenced in a study of blood T cell repertoires in COVID-19 (dated by TCRdb to 2020 to 2022). The library was obtained by the immunoSEQ multiplex PCR assay. The clones in this table, taken by TCRdb from immuneACCESS, are in-frame only. Not every clone is retained; where verified, under half of the shortfall comes from an unresolved V gene, and the cause of the rest is unknown. The sample contains roughly 220,000 clones, about 88% of them found a single time. The top ten constitute about 2.4% of the sample. The sample consisted of PBMCs or T cells enriched from blood (not recorded which). The origin of the receptors is a woman in her 30s who had recovered from COVID-19.

The chain carries TRBV19 and TRBJ1-2, with 10 nucleotides matching TRBD1. J was trimmed by 7 bases and V by 3 bases; bases with no gene match: 11. The CDR3 spans 16 residues. The germline gives CDR1 LNHDA, CDR2 SQIVND (reference sequence). This chain's CDR3 is CASSMARTGGVSGYTF. The CDR3, as DNA: TGTGCCAGTAGTATGGCCAGGACAGGGGGTGTGAGTGGCTACACCTTC. Full variable domain (remainder filled in from reference TRBV19 and TRBJ1-2): DGGITQSPKYLFRKEGQNVTLSCEQNLNHDAMYWYRQDPGQGLRLIYYSQIVNDFQKGDIAEGYSVSREKKESFPLTVTSAQKNPTAFYLCASSMARTGGVSGYTFGSGTRLTVV.

The chain has TRBV19 and TRBJ2-1, with TRBD1 identical over 8 bases. CDR1 is LNHDA and CDR2 is SQIVND in the germline V gene (reference sequence). This CDR3 comprises 12 residues. V shed 10 bases, J shed 6 bases, and the junction held 5 bases outside the gene matches. CDR3 nucleotides: TGTGCCATACGGACAGGGAGCAATGAGCAGTTCTTC. Protein: CAIRTGSNEQFF.

The J gene is TRBJ1-1, the V gene TRBV3-1 (or the pseudogene TRBV3-2); D is ambiguous. The length of the CDR3 is 13 residues. V was cut by 3 bases and J by 2 bases, with 7 bases left in between. Germline V CDR1 and CDR2: LGHDT, YNNKEL (reference sequence). The DNA of the CDR3 is TGTGCCAGCAGCCATGAACTCAACACTGAAGCTTTCTTT. This sequence encodes CASSHELNTEAFF.

V gene TRBV28 combines with J gene TRBJ1-1; a weak D match, TRBD1 (6 bases). Germline CDR1 reads MDHEN; CDR2 reads SYDVKM. With 7 bases removed from V and 2 bases from J, the gap between germline ends came to 23 bases. This CDR3 is 17 amino acids long. DNA of the CDR3: TGTGCCAGCACCCCTTATTCCCGGACAGAAATTAACACTGAAGCTTTCTTT. This codes for CASTPYSRTEINTEAFF.

The CDR3 loop reads CASSQDRVDGTRRPLHF. As DNA, the CDR3 is TGCGCCAGCAGCCAAGATCGGGTAGACGGGACAAGAAGACCCCTCCACTTT. The rearrangement links TRBV4-1 to TRBJ1-6; possibly TRBD1 for D (6 bases). With 0 bases removed from V and 12 bases from J, the gap between germline ends came to 21 bases. This CDR3 contains 17 residues. Germline assignment: CDR1 MGHRA and CDR2 YSYEKL.

On this clone: The same CDR3 is also encoded by other DNA sequences in this sample. CDR3 sequence reads: CASSLRGNEQFF. In DNA form, the CDR3 reads TGTGCCAGCAGTTTAAGGGGGAATGAGCAGTTCTTC. The V call is TRBV27, the J call TRBJ2-1, with a weak D call TRBD1 (6 bases). The germline V gene encodes CDR1 MNHEY and CDR2 SMNVEV (reference sequence). Trimming stripped 2 bases from V and 7 bases from J, with 6 bases between. This CDR3 has 12 residues.

The chain has TRBV6-5 and TRBJ2-1; 10 bases agree with TRBD1. The V segment lost 7 bases and the J segment 6 bases; nucleotides outside the gene matches: 9. This CDR3 has 15 residues. From germline, CDR1 is MNHEY and CDR2 SVGAGI. The CDR3: CASTWTGGSSNEQFF. The DNA for the CDR3 is TGTGCCAGCACCTGGACAGGGGGGTCGTCCAATGAGCAGTTCTTC.

This clone has just one count. The chain employs TRBV19 and TRBJ2-7; maybe TRBD2 (6 bases). V was shortened by 5 bases and J by 6 bases, with 11 bases between the two germline ends. The CDR3 totals 12 residues. The germline V gene has CDR1 LNHDA and CDR2 SQIVND (reference sequence). CDR3 loop: CASSRGGSEQYF. The CDR3 bases are TGTGCCAGTAGTCGAGGAGGGAGCGAGCAGTACTTC.

The J gene is TRBJ2-4, the V gene TRBV5-4; perhaps TRBD1 as D (6 bases). This CDR3 comprises 14 residues. V dropped 0 bases and J dropped 4 bases, with 8 bases sitting between them. Per the germline V gene, CDR1 is SGHNT and CDR2 is YYREEE (reference sequence). The CDR3 nucleotides are TGTGCCAGCAGCTTGGATCAGGGGAAAAACATTCAGTACTTC. It encodes CASSLDQGKNIQYF.